The subject of this entry is one TCR beta chain. Other DNA sequences from this sample encode an identical CDR3 as well. This entry belongs to a study of blood T cell repertoires in COVID-19. Study overall: Italy, Spain and the United States were the sources of the convalescent and acute COVID-19 samples. Nucleic acid was either cDNA or gDNA, and it came from T cells, B-cell-depleted T cells, or PBMCs.

In the original processing: Estimates of nucleated cell counts were drawn from the amplification of reference gene primers. Profiled with immunoSEQ multiplex PCR; TCRdb holds only in-frame clones, not every one. The DNA gave D and trimming, while V, J and clone size come from that table. The sample has roughly 230,000 clones; 80% to 90% are singletons. Individuals in the exposed group had encountered a COVID-19 case within 2 weeks preceding study entry. J gave up 0 bases and V 2 bases, and 0 bases lay outside the gene matches. This CDR3 is built from 14 residues. Germline values: CDR1 KGHSH, CDR2 LQKENI.

Sample: PBMCs or T cells enriched from blood (not recorded which). The genes are TRBV18 and TRBJ1-2, with 7 nucleotides matching TRBD1. The receptor comes from a woman aged 45-65 years who had been exposed to COVID-19. This CDR3 is CASSPGTANYGYTF. Here the CDR3 DNA reads TGTGCCAGCTCACCAGGGACAGCTAACTATGGCTACACCTTC.